Given below is one T cell receptor beta chain in context. This CDR3 is built from 13 residues. V lost 9 bases and J lost 5, with 13 bases in between. CDR1 and CDR2 from the germline V gene are MDHEN and SYDVKM. These data are taken from a study of blood T cell repertoires in COVID-19. The protocol was immunoSEQ multiplex PCR, while the TCRdb copy is restricted to in-frame clones and leaves out a portion. The sample consists of over 140,000 clones, roughly four fifths of them appearing once. The sequence was obtained from a woman aged 80 or over with active or convalescent COVID-19. The V gene is TRBV28, the J gene TRBJ1-4; D remains ambiguous. The sequencing input was peripheral blood. The CDR3 protein is CASKLQKNEKLFF. The CDR3 DNA reads TGTGCCAGTAAGTTACAGAAAAATGAAAAACTGTTTTTT.